These 15 T cell receptor beta chains came from one sample sequenced in a study of cytomegalovirus exposure and HLA in healthy donors. Sequencing used immunoSEQ multiplex PCR; TCRdb keeps in-frame clones, though not all of them. The sample contains about 220,000 clones, over 70% of which appear only once. Material: PBMCs. These TCRs come from a woman between 25 and 40 years old in good health and CMV-seropositive.

This clone was found once. This chain uses TRBV9 with TRBJ2-7; 9 nucleotides align to TRBD2. CDR3 length: 16 amino acids. Per the germline V gene, CDR1 is SGDLS and CDR2 is YYNGEE. The V gene end was trimmed by 2 bases and the J gene end by 2 bases; junction bases not matched to a gene: 8. The CDR3 loop is CASSVGYGLATYEQYF. In DNA, the CDR3 is TGTGCCAGCAGCGTCGGGTACGGACTAGCGACCTACGAGCAGTACTTC.

Only a few counts were recorded for this clone. V usage is TRBV29-1 and J usage is TRBJ2-1, with 9 bases lining up with TRBD1. CDR3 length equals 13 residues. The trim removed 7 bases at V and 4 bases at J, leaving 5 bases unmatched. Germline-derived CDR1 and CDR2 are SQVTM and ANQGSEA. The CDR3 coding sequence is TGCAGCGCTCACAGGGGGCCGTACAATGAGCAGTTCTTC. Encoded protein: CSAHRGPYNEQFF.

A single count supports this clone. The rearrangement joins TRBV4-2 to TRBJ2-1; 9 bases match TRBD2. Germline V lookup: CDR1 LGHNA, CDR2 YNFKEQ. The V segment lost 0 bases and the J segment 9 bases; nucleotides outside the gene matches: 12. The CDR3 has 17 amino acids. DNA for the CDR3: TGTGCCAGCAGCCAAGATGGGAGCGGGAGGAAAGACGGTGAGCAGTTCTTC. Translating gives CASSQDGSGRKDGEQFF.

This sequence joins TRBV19 and TRBJ1-5, with D unresolved. The germline V gene has CDR1 LNHDA and CDR2 SQIVND (reference sequence). The CDR3 has 17 residues. The germline V and J ends were trimmed by 1 base and 6 bases, with 19 bases remaining between them. The CDR3: CASSIAMGKGLRQPQHF. CDR3 nucleotide sequence: TGTGCCAGTAGTATAGCGATGGGGAAAGGTCTCCGTCAGCCCCAGCATTTT.

The chain carries TRBV27 and TRBJ1-1; D call uncertain. The germline gives CDR1 MNHEY, CDR2 SMNVEV (reference sequence). The V and J ends lost 5 bases and 5 bases respectively, with 12 bases between them. The CDR3 spans 13 residues. CDR3 bases: TGTGCCAGCAGTCTCTCCGGGAGGACTGAAGCTTTCTTT. Its translation: CASSLSGRTEAFF.

The chain uses TRBV27 and TRBJ2-2; 8 bases line up with TRBD2. CDR3 size: 17 residues. CDR1 is MNHEY, CDR2 SMNVEV, per germline (reference sequence). The V and J ends lost 7 bases and 0 bases, in that order; junction bases with no gene match: 10. As DNA, the CDR3 is TGTGCCAGCACTGCAAAGCGGGGGTGGGCGAACACCGGGGAGCTGTTTTTT. Translation: CASTAKRGWANTGELFF.

This chain connects TRBV30 to TRBJ2-3, with D possibly matching TRBD2 (6 bases). Germline CDR1 GTSNPN, CDR2 SVGIG (reference sequence). This CDR3 region has 14 residues. V gave up 7 bases and J gave up 6 bases, with 20 bases separating them. CDR3 sequence reads: CASAPSGGFDTQYF. The CDR3 bases are TGTGCCTCCGCCCCGAGCGGAGGGTTCGATACGCAGTATTTT.

This clone was counted only a few times. The chain recombines TRBV18 with TRBJ1-4, with no clear D. This CDR3 region has 15 residues. V lost 6 bases and J lost 4, with 15 bases in between. From germline, CDR1 is KGHSH and CDR2 LQKENI. The CDR3 region is CASSSASGNNEKLFF. The DNA for the CDR3 is TGTGCCAGCTCTTCCGCCTCAGGAAATAATGAAAAACTGTTTTTT.

This chain links TRBV6-5 with TRBJ2-1; D possibly uses TRBD1 or TRBD2 (5 bases each). Germline V CDR1 and CDR2: MNHEY, SVGAGI. Trimming removed 2 bases at V and 5 bases at J, with 10 bases between. The CDR3 has 14 amino acids. CDR3 protein: CASSYPGTDNEQFF. CDR3 DNA sequence: TGTGCCAGCAGTTACCCCGGGACGGACAATGAGCAGTTCTTC.

Concerning this clone itself: Other DNA sequences in the sample encode the same CDR3. The chain couples TRBV27 to TRBJ2-7, with 9 bases matching TRBD1. Per the germline V gene, CDR1 is MNHEY and CDR2 is SMNVEV (reference sequence). With V trimmed by 3 bases and J by 2 bases, 2 bases remained unmatched. This CDR3 has 14 residues. The chain's CDR3 is CASSFGTGTYEQYF. CDR3 nucleotides: TGTGCCAGCAGTTTCGGGACAGGGACCTACGAGCAGTACTTC.

The CDR3 region is CASSQADRDTNEQFF. CDR3 DNA sequence: TGTGCCAGCAGCCAAGCGGACAGGGACACGAATGAGCAGTTCTTC. The chain joins TRBV4-2 to TRBJ2-1; TRBD1 matches at 8 bases. This CDR3 region has 15 residues. Germline V gene sequence: CDR1 LGHNA, CDR2 YNFKEQ. With V trimmed by 1 base and J by 7 bases, 6 bases remained unmatched.

The V gene is TRBV12-5, the J gene TRBJ1-4; D not certain. Germline CDR1 and CDR2: LGHNT and FRNRAP. CDR3 length: 13 residues. Between the trimmed V and J ends, which lost 8 bases and 5 bases, there was a span of 12 bases. CDR3 DNA sequence: TGTGCTAGTAATGGGGTTAGAAATGAAAAACTGTTTTTT. Encoded protein: CASNGVRNEKLFF.

The chain recombines TRBV5-6 with TRBJ2-7; no clear D. Per germline, CDR1 SGHDT and CDR2 YYEEEE. V was trimmed by 1 base and J by 5 bases, leaving 4 bases between them. CDR3 length: 11 residues. The CDR3 here is CASSLNDEQYF. As DNA, the CDR3 is TGTGCCAGCAGCTTGAATGACGAGCAGTACTTC.

The rearrangement joins TRBV6-5 to TRBJ2-4, with 8 positions matching TRBD1. The CDR3 consists of 14 residues. Germline CDR1 is MNHEY and CDR2 is SVGAGI. V shed 6 bases and J 3 bases; nucleotides not matched to a gene: 4. The CDR3 coding sequence is TGTGCCAGCAGCCTCAGGGGGCTCAAAAACATTCAGTACTTC. It encodes CASSLRGLKNIQYF.

This clone was detected once. The chain is built from TRBV4-1 and TRBJ2-7; tentatively, D is TRBD1 or TRBD2 (5 bases each). V was cut by 3 bases and J by 9 bases, with 24 bases left in between. Per germline, CDR1 MGHRA and CDR2 YSYEKL. CDR3 length: 16 residues. CDR3 region: CASSQEPGPLSRVQYF. The CDR3 DNA follows: TGCGCCAGCAGCCAGGAACCGGGACCGTTAAGCAGAGTGCAGTACTTC.